This T cell receptor (beta chain) was captured in a study of molecular identifiers for immune sequencing clone quantification. This clonotype occurred a few times. Sequence at one end of the junction differs from germline and may be a read error. TCRdb processed the PCR reads anew with MiXCR; each CDR3 protein has one entry. The sample lists about 630,000 distinct CDR3 sequences; 25% were seen once. Germline V gene sequence: CDR1 MNHEY, CDR2 SMNVEV (reference sequence). The CDR3 extends over 16 amino acids. Sequencing input: naive CD8+ T cells from blood, with Jurkat cell RNA spiked in. Subset of the sample: FACS-sorted CD8+CD4-CCR7+CD45RA+ naive T cells. This clonotype originated in a human donor in good health. Some libraries in this study had Jurkat cell RNA spiked in. V is TRBV27 and J is TRBJ2-3, with 10 positions matching TRBD2. The CDR3 region is CASSSGGVLVPDTRYF. The CDR3 region has the DNA TGTGCCAGTTCTAGCGGGGGCGTGTTAGTCCCAGATACGCGGTATTTT.